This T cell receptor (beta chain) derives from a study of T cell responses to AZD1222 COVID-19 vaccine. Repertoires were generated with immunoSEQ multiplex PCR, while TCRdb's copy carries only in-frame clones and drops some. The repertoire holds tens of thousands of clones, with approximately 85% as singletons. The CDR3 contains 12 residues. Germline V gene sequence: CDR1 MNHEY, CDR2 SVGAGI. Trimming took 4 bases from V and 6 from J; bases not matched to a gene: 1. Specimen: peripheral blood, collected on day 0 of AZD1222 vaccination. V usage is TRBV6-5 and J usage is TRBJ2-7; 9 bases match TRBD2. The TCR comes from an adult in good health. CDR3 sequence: CASSLRGGEQYF. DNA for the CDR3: TGTGCCAGCAGTTTGCGGGGGGGCGAGCAGTACTTC.